Only a few counts were recorded for the clone carrying this TCR beta chain. Its specificity is not known. The germline V and J ends were trimmed by 0 bases and 7 bases, with 6 bases remaining between them. The CDR3 is 12 amino acids. Germline assignment: CDR1 SEHNR and CDR2 FQNEAQ (reference sequence). TCRdb re-derived calls from the reads in MiXCR, one entry per CDR3 protein. Of tens of thousands of distinct CDR3 sequences in the sample, 4% are singletons; the top ten hold about 22%. The sample is drawn from a study of T cell repertoires in cytomegalovirus infection. Study-wide context: A matching HLA type, together with CMV infection, was signaled by public TCR beta signatures.

The study's findings and limits: Carriage of CMV together with the relevant HLA was identifiable through cumulative public TCR beta family frequency. CMV-specific TCR beta clonotypes restricted by HLA-C dominated the ex vivo response.

The specimen sequenced was PBMCs. This TCR derives from a human donor in good health (CMV status not recorded). Some clones in this sample may be carry-over from other donors' samples. The chain joins TRBV7-9 to TRBJ1-2; D is perhaps TRBD1 (5 bases). The CDR3 nucleotides read TGTGCCAGCAGCTTAGCCCAGGGTGGCTACACCTTC. Its protein is CASSLAQGGYTF.